Each of the 9 T cell receptor beta chains below was sequenced from the same sample in a study of blood T cell repertoires in COVID-19. Some clones are missing from TCRdb's copy, which holds only in-frame ones; the method was immunoSEQ multiplex PCR. The sample has about 200,000 clones, roughly four fifths seen once. The sequenced sample consisted of peripheral blood. Source of these receptors: a woman in her 70s with active or convalescent COVID-19.

This clone was recorded a few times. This chain connects TRBV9 to TRBJ2-2, with D possibly TRBD2 on 6 matching bases. This CDR3 comprises 15 residues. Trimming left V 4 bases short and J 5 bases short, with 15 bases between. Germline V gives CDR1 SGDLS, CDR2 YYNGEE. CDR3 nucleotide sequence: TGTGCCAGCAGCCACGGGACTCAAGGTACCGGGGAGCTGTTTTTT. It is translated as CASSHGTQGTGELFF. The complete variable domain, with remaining parts taken from reference TRBV9 and TRBJ2-2, reads DSGVTQTPKHLITATGQRVTLRCSPRSGDLSVYWYQQSLDQGLQFLIQYYNGEERAKGNILERFSAQQFPDLHSELNLSSLELGDSALYFCASSHGTQGTGELFFGEGSRLTVL.

This sequence joins TRBV5-1 and TRBJ1-2, with D perhaps TRBD1 (5 bases). Germline V gene lookup returns CDR1 SGHRS and CDR2 YFSETQ. This CDR3 has 17 amino acids. V was clipped by 1 base and J by 5 bases, with 21 bases between them. As DNA, the CDR3 is TGCGCCAGCAGCTTGTTGCGATGGTGGCAGGGAATTTATGGCTACACCTTC. Its translation: CASSLLRWWQGIYGYTF.

This chain uses TRBV4-1 with TRBJ2-5; TRBD2 agrees at 12 bases. This CDR3 is 19 amino acids long. V shed 4 bases, J shed 5 bases, and the junction held 17 bases outside the gene matches. CDR1 and CDR2 (germline): MGHRA, YSYEKL. CDR3 sequence (DNA): TGCGCCAGCAGCCTACGAGATCTAGCGGGAGGGCTCTCGGGTGAGACCCAGTACTTC. Protein sequence: CASSLRDLAGGLSGETQYF.

The V and J genes are TRBV7-9 and TRBJ2-6; D gene ambiguous. The CDR3 is 14 residues long. Germline V gene lookup returns CDR1 SEHNR and CDR2 FQNEAQ (reference sequence). The V end was cut by 3 bases, the J end by 1 base, with 4 bases between. The CDR3 loop reads CASSLASGANVLTF. The CDR3 coding sequence is TGTGCCAGCAGCTTGGCATCTGGGGCCAACGTCCTGACTTTC.

V gene TRBV24-1 combines with J gene TRBJ2-1; D perhaps matches TRBD2 (5 bases). V lost 2 bases and J lost 4, with 11 bases in between. The CDR3 totals 15 residues. CDR1 and CDR2 from the germline V gene are KGHDR and SFDVKD. CDR3: CATSDSSGVYNEQFF. CDR3 coding DNA: TGTGCCACCAGTGATTCCTCCGGGGTTTACAATGAGCAGTTCTTC.

This clone was seen once. The chain uses TRBV29-1 and TRBJ2-5, with D possibly being TRBD2 (6 bases). The CDR3 covers 11 residues. Germline V gives CDR1 SQVTM, CDR2 ANQGSEA. The V and J ends lost 7 bases and 7 bases respectively, with 13 bases between them. For the CDR3, the DNA is TGCAGCGCCTTTTTCGGGGGGACCCAGTACTTC. Its protein product is CSAFFGGTQYF.

V usage is TRBV2 and J usage is TRBJ2-5; tentative D call: TRBD2 (6 bases). V was clipped by 1 base and J by 1 base, with 7 bases between them. Germline loops: CDR1 SNHLY, CDR2 FYNNEI. The CDR3 spans 14 residues. This CDR3 is CASSEERVQETQYF. Here the CDR3 DNA reads TGTGCCAGCAGTGAAGAGCGGGTCCAAGAGACCCAGTACTTC.

This chain links TRBV2 with TRBJ2-7; D is perhaps TRBD1 (5 bases). Germline V gene sequence: CDR1 SNHLY, CDR2 FYNNEI. CDR3 size: 12 residues. Trimming stripped 4 bases from V and 1 base from J, with 5 bases between. This chain's CDR3 is CASSGQSYEQYF. The CDR3 DNA sequence: TGTGCCAGCAGTGGACAGTCCTACGAGCAGTACTTC.

The chain couples TRBV11-2 to TRBJ2-1, with D maybe TRBD2 (5 bases). The germline V gene has CDR1 SGHAT and CDR2 FQNNGV. V gave up 1 base and J gave up 2 bases, with 15 bases separating them. CDR3 size: 17 residues. The CDR3 loop is CASSLGPSWRTYNEQFF. As DNA, the CDR3 is TGTGCCAGCAGCTTAGGACCTAGTTGGAGGACCTACAATGAGCAGTTCTTC.